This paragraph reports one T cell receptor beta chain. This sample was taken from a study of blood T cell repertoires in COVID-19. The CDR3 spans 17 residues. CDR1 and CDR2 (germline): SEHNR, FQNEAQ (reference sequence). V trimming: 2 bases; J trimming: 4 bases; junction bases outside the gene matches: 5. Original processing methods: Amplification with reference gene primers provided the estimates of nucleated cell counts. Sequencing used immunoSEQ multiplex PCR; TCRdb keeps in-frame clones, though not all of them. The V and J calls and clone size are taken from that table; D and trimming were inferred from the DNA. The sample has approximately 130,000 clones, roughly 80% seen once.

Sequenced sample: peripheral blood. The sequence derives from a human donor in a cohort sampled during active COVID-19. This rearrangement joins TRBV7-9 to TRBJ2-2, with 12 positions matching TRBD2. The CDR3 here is CASSLTGLAGSTGELFF. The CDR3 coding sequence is TGTGCCAGCAGCTTAACCGGACTAGCGGGGTCCACCGGGGAGCTGTTTTTT.